This T cell receptor beta chain was identified during a study of OX40 agonist ivuxolimab in advanced cancers. Looking at the study overall: Patients were treated with ivuxolimab, an agonistic anti-OX40 (CD134) antibody.

Assay: immunoSEQ multiplex PCR; the TCRdb copy retains only in-frame clones and omits some. The table lists about 100,000 clones, around 91% of them singletons. The study's findings and limits: Expanded clones were, on average, more numerous among CD8+ T cells than CD4+.

V was trimmed by 6 bases and J by 3 bases, leaving 7 bases between them. Per germline, CDR1 SQVTM and CDR2 ANQGSEA. The CDR3 is 11 residues long. In the case of this clone: Antigen specificity is unknown. The sample contains more than one DNA sequence encoding this CDR3.

The receptor was derived from an adult with an advanced solid tumor such as melanoma, head and neck, liver or kidney cancer. The specimen was CD4+ or CD8+ T cells sorted from blood, collected in a trial of the OX40 agonist ivuxolimab. This chain links TRBV29-1 with TRBJ2-3, with D hard to call. The CDR3 sequence is CSVALTDTQYF. CDR3 coding DNA: TGCAGCGTGGCCTTAACAGATACGCAGTATTTT.